The clone carrying this TCR beta chain has a handful of counts. Its antigen is undetermined. This sample was taken from a study of T cells after yellow fever vaccination. Study-wide results and limits: The bulk population could contribute abundant contaminating clonotypes to FACS-sorted repertoires.

UMIs were added to TCR cDNA along with a universal primer site when it was made by 5'RACE template switching. TCRdb analysed the 5' RACE reads with MiXCR anew, one entry per CDR3 protein. The top ten hold approximately 19% of the sample, which has about 340,000 distinct CDR3 sequences, 8.7% seen once. Trimming left V 1 base short and J 8 bases short, with 12 bases between. The CDR3 totals 15 residues. Per germline, CDR1 MGHRA and CDR2 YSYEKL. The input for sequencing was PBMCs, taken on the day of the first yellow fever vaccination. This sequence originates from a man between 18 and 29 years old who received the YFV17D yellow fever vaccine. V gene TRBV4-1 combines with J gene TRBJ1-6; tentative D call: TRBD1 (6 bases). In DNA, the CDR3 is TGCGCCAGCAGCCAAGGATTTCACAGGGATTCACCCCTCCACTTT. Translating it yields CASSQGFHRDSPLHF.